The clone carrying this T cell receptor (beta chain) was observed once. The antigen remains undetermined. The source of the sample is a study of vaccination effects on CD4 cells after COVID-19. Background on the study: Pools of viral peptides were used by the ViraFEST assay to expand antigen-specific CD4+ T cells ahead of sequencing. Relative to the second dose, post-vaccine samples were obtained a median of 72 days later.

V shed 3 bases and J shed 8 bases, with 21 bases lying between them. CDR1 and CDR2 from the germline V gene are SGDLS and YYNGEE. This CDR3 region has 16 residues. Sequenced by immunoSEQ multiplex PCR; TCRdb stores in-frame clones only, minus some. The data contain roughly 30,000 clones, roughly four fifths of them singletons. After roughly eleven days in culture, the CD4+ T cells were isolated. The individual was infected with SARS-CoV-2 between March and December 2020, as confirmed by PCR. Participants each got two BNT162b2 or mRNA-1273 vaccine doses. This specimen consisted of CD4+ T cells from PBMCs cultured without peptide, obtained after COVID-19 vaccination. The receptor comes from a human donor who had a prior SARS-CoV-2 infection. V and J are TRBV9 and TRBJ1-3; TRBD1 is a possible D gene (5 bases). The chain's CDR3 is CASSDKTVLGSDTIYF. The CDR3 nucleotides are TGTGCCAGCAGCGACAAGACAGTCCTTGGGTCGGACACCATATATTTT.